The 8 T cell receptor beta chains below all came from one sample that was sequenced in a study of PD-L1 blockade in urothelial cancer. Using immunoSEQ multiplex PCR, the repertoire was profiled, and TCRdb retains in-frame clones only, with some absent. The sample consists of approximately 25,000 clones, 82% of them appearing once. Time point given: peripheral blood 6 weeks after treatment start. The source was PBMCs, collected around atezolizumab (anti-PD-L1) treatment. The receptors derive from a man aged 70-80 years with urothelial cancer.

The CDR3 nucleotides are TGCAGCGTTACTAGCGGGAGTTACAATGAGCAGTTCTTC. Its protein is CSVTSGSYNEQFF. The chain joins TRBV29-1 to TRBJ2-1; 11 bases agree with TRBD2. After removal of 5 bases from V and 4 bases from J, the junction contained 1 base not matched to a gene. The CDR3 spans 13 residues. The germline CDR1 and CDR2 sequences are SQVTM and ANQGSEA.

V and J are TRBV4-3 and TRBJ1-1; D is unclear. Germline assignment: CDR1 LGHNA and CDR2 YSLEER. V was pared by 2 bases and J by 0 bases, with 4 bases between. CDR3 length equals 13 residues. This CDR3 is CASSQYMNTEAFF. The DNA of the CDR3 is TGCGCCAGCAGCCAATATATGAACACTGAAGCTTTCTTT.

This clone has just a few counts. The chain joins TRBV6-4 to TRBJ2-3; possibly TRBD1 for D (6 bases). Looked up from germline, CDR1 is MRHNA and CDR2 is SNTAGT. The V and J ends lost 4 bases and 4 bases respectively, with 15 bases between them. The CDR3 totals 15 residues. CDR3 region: CASSVSPRGADTQYF. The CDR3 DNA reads TGTGCCAGCAGTGTTTCCCCCAGGGGAGCAGATACGCAGTATTTT.

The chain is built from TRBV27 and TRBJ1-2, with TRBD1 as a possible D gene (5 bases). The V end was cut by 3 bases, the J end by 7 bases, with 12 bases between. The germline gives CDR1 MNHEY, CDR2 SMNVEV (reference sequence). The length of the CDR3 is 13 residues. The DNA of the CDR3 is TGTGCCAGCAGTTTTAATCAGGGCGGTGGCTACACCTTC. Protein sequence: CASSFNQGGGYTF.

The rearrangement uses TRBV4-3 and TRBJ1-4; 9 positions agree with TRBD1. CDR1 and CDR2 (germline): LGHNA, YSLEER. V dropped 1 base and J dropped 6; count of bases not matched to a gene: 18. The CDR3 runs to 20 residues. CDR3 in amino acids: CASSQGFSRDREVLDEKLFF. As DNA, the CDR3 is TGCGCCAGCAGCCAAGGATTCTCCCGGGACAGGGAGGTACTAGATGAAAAACTGTTTTTT.

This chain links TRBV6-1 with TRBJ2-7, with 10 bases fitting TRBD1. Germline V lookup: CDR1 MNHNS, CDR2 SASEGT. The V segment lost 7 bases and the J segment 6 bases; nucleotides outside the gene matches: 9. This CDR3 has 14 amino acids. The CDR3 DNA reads TGTGCCAGCAAAAGGGACAGGGGTGTTGGCGAGCAGTACTTC. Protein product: CASKRDRGVGEQYF.

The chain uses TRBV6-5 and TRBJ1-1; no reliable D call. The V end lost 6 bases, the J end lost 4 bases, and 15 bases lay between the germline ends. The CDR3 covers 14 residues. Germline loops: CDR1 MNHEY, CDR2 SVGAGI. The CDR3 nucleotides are TGTGCCAGCAGCCCCGACACTTCACGCACTGAAGCTTTCTTT. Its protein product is CASSPDTSRTEAFF.

The DNA for the CDR3 is TGTGCCAGCAGCGTCACAGGGTCAACTAATGAAAAACTGTTTTTT. Amino acid sequence: CASSVTGSTNEKLFF. The chain employs TRBV9 and TRBJ1-4; perhaps TRBD1 as D (6 bases). CDR1 and CDR2 from the germline V gene are SGDLS and YYNGEE. This CDR3 comprises 15 residues. V lost 2 bases and J 0 bases, leaving 8 bases between the germline ends.